One and the same sample provided the 22 T cell receptor beta chains below, sequenced in a study of blood T cell repertoires in COVID-19. TCRdb keeps only in-frame clones here, not all; method: immunoSEQ multiplex PCR. The repertoire includes 260,000 or so clones, 88% of them detected once, and about 0.64% sits in the top ten. The sample comprised peripheral blood. Receptors were obtained from a human donor in a cohort sampled during active COVID-19.

This clone occurred a few times. The chain is built from TRBV4-2 and TRBJ2-2; 10 bases map to TRBD2. CDR3 length equals 16 residues. V shed 1 base, J shed 5 bases, and the junction held 4 bases outside the gene matches. CDR1 and CDR2 from the germline V gene are LGHNA and YNFKEQ. For the CDR3, the DNA is TGTGCCAGCAGCCAAGTAGCGGGAGGCGGAACCGGGGAGCTGTTTTTT. Its protein product is CASSQVAGGGTGELFF.

The J gene is TRBJ2-3, the V gene TRBV18; 14 nucleotides align to TRBD2. CDR3 length: 17 amino acids. The V segment lost 3 bases and the J segment 0 bases; nucleotides outside the gene matches: 2. Germline V gene lookup returns CDR1 KGHSH and CDR2 LQKENI. The CDR3 DNA reads as TGTGCCAGCTCACCCGGACTAGCGGGGGGTAGCACAGATACGCAGTATTTT. Translation gives CASSPGLAGGSTDTQYF.

The chain is built from TRBV27 and TRBJ2-5; 7 bases agree with TRBD1. CDR3 size: 17 residues. The germline V gene has CDR1 MNHEY and CDR2 SMNVEV (reference sequence). With 9 bases clipped from V and 1 base from J, the junction kept 17 bases outside the gene matches. CDR3 in DNA: TGTGCCAGTCCCAGGGGGAGACCTGGGACAGCCCAAGAGACCCAGTACTTC. This sequence encodes CASPRGRPGTAQETQYF.

CDR3 loop: CAIRGAANEQFF. CDR3 nucleotides: TGTGCCATCCGGGGGGCCGCCAATGAGCAGTTCTTC. V gene TRBV10-3 combines with J gene TRBJ2-1, with D tentatively TRBD2 (7 bases). Trimming pared 8 bases from V and 6 bases from J, leaving 11 bases between. Per germline, CDR1 ENHRY and CDR2 SYGVKD. The CDR3 totals 12 residues.

This sequence joins TRBV28 and TRBJ1-5; 7 positions agree with TRBD1. In germline, CDR1 is MDHEN, CDR2 SYDVKM. The CDR3 runs 16 residues. V was pared by 9 bases and J by 4 bases, with 15 bases of the junction left unmatched. The CDR3 nucleotides read TGTGCCAGTTTGACCGGGAGGGGGCGATTGAATCAGCCCCAGCATTTT. As protein: CASLTGRGRLNQPQHF.

The chain uses TRBV4-2 and TRBJ2-7, with 7 bases fitting TRBD2. The CDR3 runs to 16 residues. V was clipped by 0 bases and J by 4 bases; unmatched bases: 9. Looked up from germline, CDR1 is LGHNA and CDR2 is YNFKEQ. The CDR3 bases are TGTGCCAGCAGCCAAGATTACCAGGGACTATCATACGAGCAGTACTTC. It translates to CASSQDYQGLSYEQYF.

The V and J genes are TRBV11-2 and TRBJ2-5, with D unresolved. The CDR3 loop spans 13 amino acids. Per the germline V gene, CDR1 is SGHAT and CDR2 is FQNNGV. V dropped 0 bases and J dropped 8 bases, with 10 bases sitting between them. The CDR3: CASSLESRGTQYF. The CDR3 nucleotides are TGTGCCAGCAGCTTAGAAAGTCGAGGCACCCAGTACTTC.

The V and J genes are TRBV5-1 and TRBJ2-3; 10 bases are a match to TRBD1. The CDR3 covers 15 residues. Unmatched junction bases numbered 4, after V lost 4 bases and J lost 2 bases. CDR1 and CDR2 from the germline V gene are SGHRS and YFSETQ. The CDR3 DNA sequence: TGCGCCAGCAGCATAGGGACAGGGGACACAGATACGCAGTATTTT. Its translation: CASSIGTGDTDTQYF.

The chain joins TRBV7-8 to TRBJ1-4; D might be TRBD1 (5 bases). V was pared by 4 bases and J by 6 bases, with 15 bases between. Germline CDR1 SGHVS, CDR2 FQNEAQ. The CDR3 runs to 15 residues. Here the CDR3 DNA reads TGTGCCAGCAGCTCATGGGACGGGGGGGATGAAAAACTGTTTTTT. Amino acids: CASSSWDGGDEKLFF.

The chain links TRBV9 to TRBJ2-5; 10 bases line up with TRBD2. This CDR3 has 15 residues. CDR1 and CDR2 from the germline V gene are SGDLS and YYNGEE. The ends lost 3 bases at V and 5 bases at J; junction bases unmatched: 7. The CDR3 nucleotides are TGTGCCAGCAGCGCCCAGCGGGGGGGCTACGAGACCCAGTACTTC. Amino acid sequence: CASSAQRGGYETQYF.

V gene TRBV6-2 or TRBV6-3 combines with J gene TRBJ2-7; no clear D gene. Germline V lookup: CDR1 MNHEY, CDR2 SVGEGT. The V end lost 2 bases, the J end lost 2 bases, and 10 bases lay between the germline ends. The CDR3 consists of 14 residues. The CDR3 DNA reads as TGTGCCAGCAGTTACCCAACGGGTACCTACGAGCAGTACTTC. Protein: CASSYPTGTYEQYF.

The J gene is TRBJ1-2, the V gene TRBV25-1; 9 bases agree with TRBD1. After removal of 1 base from V and 4 bases from J, the junction contained 1 base not matched to a gene. This CDR3 has 14 residues. Looked up from germline, CDR1 is MGHDK and CDR2 is SYGVNS. CDR3 nucleotides: TGTGCCAGCAGTGAATTGGGACAGGGCTATGGCTACACCTTC. This gives the protein CASSELGQGYGYTF.

This clone was counted a single time. The chain has TRBV19 and TRBJ2-7, with a weak D call TRBD1 (6 bases). The CDR3 is 20 residues long. Trimming stripped 8 bases from V and 2 bases from J, with 34 bases between. Germline loops: CDR1 LNHDA, CDR2 SQIVND (reference sequence). CDR3: CASRPFYPSRDIEQPYEQYF. The CDR3, as DNA: TGTGCCAGTCGCCCATTTTACCCCTCCCGGGACATAGAACAACCCTACGAGCAGTACTTC.

The genes are TRBV6-5 and TRBJ1-1; TRBD1 aligns across 7 bases. The V segment lost 1 base and the J segment 7 bases; nucleotides outside the gene matches: 3. Germline-derived CDR1 and CDR2 are MNHEY and SVGAGI. The CDR3 is 13 amino acids. The CDR3 DNA reads as TGTGCCAGCAGTTACTTCGACAGGGTTGAAGCTTTCTTT. Protein: CASSYFDRVEAFF.

The chain joins TRBV28 to TRBJ2-1, with TRBD2 as a possible D gene (6 bases). CDR1 MDHEN and CDR2 SYDVKM come from the germline V gene. With 5 bases removed from V and 1 base from J, the gap between germline ends came to 18 bases. The CDR3 length is 17 residues. DNA of the CDR3: TGTGCCAGCAGTAGCTGGAGGGAGACGGAGTCCTACAATGAGCAGTTCTTC. Protein product: CASSSWRETESYNEQFF.

V and J are TRBV10-3 and TRBJ2-7; 10 bases agree with TRBD1. J lost 4 bases, V lost 10 bases, and 7 bases had no gene match. The CDR3 covers 13 residues. CDR1 is ENHRY and CDR2 is SYGVKD in the germline V gene. DNA for the CDR3: TGTGCCACCAGCCCGGGACAGGGGTACGAGCAGTACTTC. Protein product: CATSPGQGYEQYF.

The rearrangement links TRBV9 to TRBJ2-1; 8 bases line up with TRBD1. Germline assignment: CDR1 SGDLS and CDR2 YYNGEE. J gave up 0 bases and V 0 bases, and 11 bases lay outside the gene matches. The CDR3 sequence is 19 residues long. In DNA, the CDR3 is TGTGCCAGCAGCGTAGGGCTTTCGGCCGGGACAGGCTCCTACAATGAGCAGTTCTTC. Its protein product is CASSVGLSAGTGSYNEQFF.

The rearrangement uses TRBV9 and TRBJ1-2, with 8 bases fitting TRBD1. Trimming removed 3 bases from V and 3 bases from J; junction bases left unmatched: 16. Germline CDR1 and CDR2: SGDLS and YYNGEE. This CDR3 has 18 amino acids. The CDR3 sequence: CASSAPLGTGPPYYGYTF. CDR3 coding DNA: TGTGCCAGCAGCGCCCCTCTAGGGACAGGTCCCCCCTACTATGGCTACACCTTC.

The rearrangement links TRBV4-3 to TRBJ1-1; D unresolved. This CDR3 spans 14 amino acids. Looked up from germline, CDR1 is LGHNA and CDR2 is YSLEER. V shed 4 bases and J shed 5 bases, with 14 bases lying between them. CDR3: CASSPHPRGTEAFF. As DNA, the CDR3 is TGCGCCAGCAGCCCTCACCCCAGAGGTACTGAAGCTTTCTTT.

The J gene is TRBJ2-7, the V gene TRBV28; weak D call: TRBD1 (6 bases). This CDR3 is 15 amino acids long. Germline V CDR1 and CDR2: MDHEN, SYDVKM. Trimming took 5 bases from V and 5 from J, leaving 19 bases between them. DNA for the CDR3: TGTGCCAGCAGTCTCACAGGGACCGGTTTCAACGAGCAGTACTTC. Encoded protein: CASSLTGTGFNEQYF. The whole variable domain, remainder taken from reference TRBV28 and TRBJ2-7, is DVKVTQSSRYLVKRTGEKVFLECVQDMDHENMFWYRQDPGLGLRLIYFSYDVKMKEKGDIPEGYSVSREKKERFSLILESASTNQTSMYLCASSLTGTGFNEQYFGPGTRLTVT.

V usage is TRBV5-1 and J usage is TRBJ2-3, with TRBD2 matching over 11 bases. The CDR3 is 18 amino acids. Trimming took 0 bases from V and 1 from J; bases not matched to a gene: 7. CDR1 and CDR2 (germline): SGHRS, YFSETQ. Here the CDR3 reads CASSLVVAGGPGTDTQYF. The CDR3 DNA follows: TGCGCCAGCAGCTTGGTGGTAGCGGGAGGGCCAGGCACAGATACGCAGTATTTT.

CDR3 bases: TGTGCCAGCAGCGTAGAGGCGGGGTTATACAATGAGCAGTTCTTC. It yields the protein CASSVEAGLYNEQFF. The rearrangement uses TRBV9 and TRBJ2-1; TRBD2 is a possible D gene (6 bases). The CDR3 loop spans 15 amino acids. V was trimmed by 0 bases and J by 4 bases, leaving 11 bases between them. CDR1 SGDLS and CDR2 YYNGEE come from the germline V gene.